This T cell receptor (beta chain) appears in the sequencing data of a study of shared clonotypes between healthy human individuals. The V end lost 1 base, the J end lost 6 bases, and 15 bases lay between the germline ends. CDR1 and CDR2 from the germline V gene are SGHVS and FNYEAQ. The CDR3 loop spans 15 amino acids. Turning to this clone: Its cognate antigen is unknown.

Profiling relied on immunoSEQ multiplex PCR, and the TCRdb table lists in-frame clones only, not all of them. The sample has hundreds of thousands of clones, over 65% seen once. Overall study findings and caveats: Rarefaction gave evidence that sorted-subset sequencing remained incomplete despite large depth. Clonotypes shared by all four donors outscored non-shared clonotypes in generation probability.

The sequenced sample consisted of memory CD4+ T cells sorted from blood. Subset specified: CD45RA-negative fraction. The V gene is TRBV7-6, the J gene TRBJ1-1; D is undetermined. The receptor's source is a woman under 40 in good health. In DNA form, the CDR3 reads TGTGCCAGCAGCTTAGATGGCCGAGGAACGGCTGAAGCTTTCTTT. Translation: CASSLDGRGTAEAFF.